Listed here are 12 T cell receptor beta chains from one sample, sequenced in a study of blood T cell repertoires in COVID-19. The assay was immunoSEQ multiplex PCR, and TCRdb's table has in-frame clones only and misses some. The data contain some 200,000 clones, around 86% of them seen just once; the ten biggest clones take up approximately 5.9%. The sample was peripheral blood. These receptors originate from an elderly man with acute or convalescent COVID-19.

The CDR3 sequence: CATSRGQGGGSPLHF. CDR3 coding DNA: TGTGCCACCAGCAGAGGACAGGGCGGTGGTTCACCCCTCCACTTT. V and J are TRBV15 and TRBJ1-6, with 7 bases aligning to TRBD1. This CDR3 has 15 residues. The germline V gene has CDR1 LNHNV and CDR2 YYDKDF (reference sequence). With V trimmed by 1 base and J by 9 bases, 6 bases remained unmatched.

This chain uses TRBV12-3 or TRBV12-4 with TRBJ2-3; the D gene is possibly TRBD2 (5 bases). V was pared by 5 bases and J by 9 bases, with 15 bases between. This CDR3 has 13 amino acids. The CDR3, as DNA: TGTGCCAGCAGTCCAGACTACTTGGGGACGCAGTATTTT. Residues: CASSPDYLGTQYF.

The chain has TRBV7-2 and TRBJ2-6; D unresolved. CDR3 length: 15 amino acids. The germline V and J ends were trimmed by 5 bases and 0 bases, with 8 bases remaining between them. CDR1 SGHTA and CDR2 FQGNSA come from the germline V gene. CDR3 amino acids: CASSATVSGANVLTF. The CDR3 DNA follows: TGTGCCAGCAGCGCAACAGTCTCTGGGGCCAACGTCCTGACTTTC.

The chain recombines TRBV24-1 with TRBJ2-1, with 8 bases lining up with TRBD1. Per germline, CDR1 KGHDR and CDR2 SFDVKD. J was trimmed by 4 bases and V by 0 bases; bases with no gene match: 7. The CDR3 loop spans 17 amino acids. This chain's CDR3 is CATSDLTGQGGYNEQFF. The CDR3 DNA reads as TGTGCCACCAGTGATTTGACCGGACAGGGTGGGTACAATGAGCAGTTCTTC.

This rearrangement joins TRBV24-1 to TRBJ1-4, with a tentative D call TRBD1 (5 bases). V gave up 7 bases and J gave up 8 bases, with 13 bases separating them. The CDR3 is 13 residues long. Germline-derived CDR1 and CDR2 are KGHDR and SFDVKD. In DNA form, the CDR3 reads TGTGCCACCAGGGCCGGGGGATCGGAAAAACTGTTTTTT. This encodes CATRAGGSEKLFF.

The V call is TRBV30, the J call TRBJ1-2, with TRBD1 as a possible D gene (5 bases). Germline V CDR1 and CDR2: GTSNPN, SVGIG (reference sequence). The ends were cut back, 0 bases at V and 4 bases at J, with 15 bases in the middle. This CDR3 comprises 15 residues. The CDR3 sequence: CAWSVPPTASYGYTF. Written as DNA, the CDR3 is TGTGCCTGGAGTGTACCGCCGACAGCAAGCTATGGCTACACCTTC.

The gene calls are TRBV14 and TRBJ2-5; tentatively, D is TRBD1 (7 bases). The CDR3 contains 15 residues. V shed 5 bases and J shed 5 bases, with 18 bases lying between them. Germline values: CDR1 SGHDN, CDR2 FVKESK. The CDR3 is CASSSNRGGGETQYF. Here the CDR3 DNA reads TGTGCCAGCAGCTCCAACAGGGGAGGTGGCGAGACCCAGTACTTC.

This rearrangement joins TRBV10-1 to TRBJ1-2, with TRBD1 identical over 8 bases. The germline gives CDR1 WNHNN, CDR2 SYGVQD (reference sequence). This CDR3 has 16 amino acids. V gave up 5 bases and J gave up 0 bases; unmatched junction bases: 8. The CDR3 nucleotides read TGCGCCAGCAGTCCCACCGGGACAGGATCTAACTATGGCTACACCTTC. As protein: CASSPTGTGSNYGYTF.

The rearrangement uses TRBV3-1 (or the pseudogene TRBV3-2) and TRBJ1-1; unclear D gene. CDR3 size: 16 residues. V was cut by 0 bases and J by 8 bases, with 19 bases left in between. Germline CDR1 and CDR2: LGHDT and YNNKEL (reference sequence). The DNA of the CDR3 is TGTGCCAGCAGCCAAGATCCCCCAGGCGGGGTTTCAGAAGCTTTCTTT. This encodes CASSQDPPGGVSEAFF.

The rearrangement links TRBV20-1 to TRBJ2-7; tentative D call: TRBD2 (6 bases). The CDR3 sequence is 11 residues long. Trimming pared 3 bases from V and 6 bases from J, leaving 9 bases between. Germline-derived CDR1 and CDR2 are DFQATT and SNEGSKA (reference sequence). CDR3 sequence: CSASLGGEQYF. In nucleotides, the CDR3 is TGCAGTGCTAGCTTGGGGGGCGAGCAGTACTTC.

V usage is TRBV19 and J usage is TRBJ2-2, with D maybe TRBD2 (7 bases). Trimming took 7 bases from V and 6 from J, leaving 18 bases between them. Germline V gene sequence: CDR1 LNHDA, CDR2 SQIVND (reference sequence). The CDR3 is made up of 15 amino acids. The CDR3 reads CASTYRGEGPGELFF. The CDR3 DNA sequence: TGTGCCAGTACCTATAGGGGGGAGGGCCCCGGGGAGCTGTTTTTT.

This chain links TRBV4-3 with TRBJ2-7; 13 positions agree with TRBD2. V trimming: 1 base; J trimming: 7 bases; junction bases outside the gene matches: 7. The CDR3 consists of 16 residues. Germline CDR1 LGHNA, CDR2 YSLEER. CDR3 sequence: CASSQGLLAGGWEQYV. For the CDR3, the DNA is TGCGCCAGCAGCCAAGGGCTACTAGCGGGAGGGTGGGAGCAGTACGTC.